In its sample, the clone carrying this T cell receptor (beta chain) was seen a few times. These data belong to a study of T-cell memory formation after mild COVID-19. CDR1 is LGHDT, CDR2 YNNKEL, per germline (reference sequence). V lost 3 bases to trimming and J lost 1 base, with 13 bases between them. The CDR3 is made up of 16 amino acids. TCRdb reanalysed the 5' RACE reads using MiXCR and keeps one entry per CDR3 protein. Of about 140,000 distinct CDR3 sequences listed, 14% were seen once; the top ten hold 11% to 15%. The TCR comes from an adult woman who had mild COVID-19 (a few samples of this study predate the infection). Cell type and time point are not known. The sample was PBMCs or a T cell subset sorted from them (not recorded which). This rearrangement joins TRBV3-1 to TRBJ2-1, with D possibly TRBD1 on 6 matching bases. The CDR3 DNA reads as TGTGCCAGCAGCCATCTAAGTACAGGGTCCTACAATGAGCAGTTCTTC. This encodes CASSHLSTGSYNEQFF.